This TCR beta chain was sequenced for a study of identical twins. General observations from the study: Conclusions leaned on cross-sectional statistical analysis and did not track the same donors over time. Excess low generation probability was seen in twin-shared out-of-frame alpha sequences.

V shed 1 base and J 6 bases; nucleotides not matched to a gene: 12. The CDR3 length is 19 residues. The germline CDR1 and CDR2 sequences are SGHRS and YFSETQ. This clonotype was found many times. What it binds is not known. It was template switching that added a universal primer site, and there were unique molecular identifiers on the cDNA. TCRdb fed the 5' RACE reads into MiXCR, producing one record per CDR3 protein. The sample records 150,000 or so distinct CDR3 sequences, approximately 4% being singletons. Sequencing was performed on memory T cells sorted from blood. The sequence came from a man aged 18 to 29 in good health. The chain is built from TRBV5-1 and TRBJ2-2, with TRBD2 matching 13 bases. This chain's CDR3 is CASSLPNATSGRAAGELFF. The DNA for the CDR3 is TGCGCCAGCAGCTTGCCCAACGCTACTAGCGGGAGGGCCGCCGGGGAGCTGTTTTTT. The variable domain in full, with the rest retrieved from reference TRBV5-1 and TRBJ2-2, is KAGVTQTPRYLIKTRGQQVTLSCSPISGHRSVSWYQQTPGQGLQFLFEYFSETQRNKGNFPGRFSGRQFSNSRSEMNVSTLELGDSALYLCASSLPNATSGRAAGELFFGEGSRLTVL.